The rows below give T cell receptor beta chains drawn from one sample of a study of Tregs in tolerant kidney transplant recipients. Here immunoSEQ multiplex PCR was the method, and the copy in TCRdb shows in-frame clones only, minus some. In the table there are about 64,000 clones, over 75% of which are singletons. The specimen was CD4+ T cells from blood (PBMCs), collected 6 months after the transplant. The receptors stem from a human patient who received a combined kidney and bone marrow transplant. T cells may partly derive from the graft donor. Each CDR3 is given with its conserved first and last residue. Each record gives: V gene, D gene, J gene, clone size, CDR3 DNA, CDR3 protein. A D gene is named only where the DNA matches it firmly. The listing skips clone size in some rows; elsewhere it reads once, few, many or a size class.

V: TRBV15; D: -; J: TRBJ1-5; size: once; DNA: TGTGCCACCAGCAGAGTCCGGGGGTGGCATCCCCAGCATTTT; CDR3: CATSRVRGWHPQHF
V: TRBV4-2; D: TRBD2; J: TRBJ2-7; size: -; DNA: TGTGCCAGCAGCCAACTAGCGGGGGGGCCATGGGAGCAGTACTTC; CDR3: CASSQLAGGPWEQYF
V: TRBV19; D: -; J: TRBJ2-5; size: once; DNA: TGTGCCAGCCGATCAACCAGGGTTGGCGAGACCCAGTACTTC; CDR3: CASRSTRVGETQYF
V: TRBV11-3; D: -; J: TRBJ2-1; size: once; DNA: TGTGCCAGCAGCCCCTCCAGCGGAGAATACAATGAGCAGTTCTTC; CDR3: CASSPSSGEYNEQFF
V: TRBV11-2; D: TRBD2; J: TRBJ2-7; size: -; DNA: TGTGCCAGCAGCTTAAGACTAGCGGGGGGCTCCTACGAGCAGTACTTC; CDR3: CASSLRLAGGSYEQYF
V: TRBV15; D: TRBD1; J: TRBJ2-7; size: -; DNA: TGTGCCACCAGCAGAGATTCGACAGGGGCCTACGAGCAGTACTTC; CDR3: CATSRDSTGAYEQYF
V: TRBV30; D: TRBD1; J: TRBJ1-1; size: -; DNA: TGTGCCTGGAGCCTCTACAGGGGGTCCCTCACTGAAGCTTTCTTT; CDR3: CAWSLYRGSLTEAFF
V: TRBV19; D: TRBD1; J: TRBJ2-1; size: few; DNA: TGTGCCAGTAGTGCCTCAAAGGGGACAGGGGGTTACAATGAGCAGTTCTTC; CDR3: CASSASKGTGGYNEQFF
V: TRBV6-6; D: -; J: TRBJ2-7; size: -; DNA: TGTGCCAGCAGTTCGGGCAGGGGATACGAGCAGTACTTC; CDR3: CASSSGRGYEQYF
V: TRBV5-1; D: -; J: TRBJ1-2; size: -; DNA: TGCGCCAGCAGCTATACCGGGAGCTCCTATGGCTACACCTTC; CDR3: CASSYTGSSYGYTF
V: TRBV30; D: -; J: TRBJ2-7; size: once; DNA: TGTGCCTGGAGTCTATCCCCAGGGGCGAATGAGCGGTACTTC; CDR3: CAWSLSPGANERYF
V: TRBV28; D: TRBD2; J: TRBJ2-7; size: -; DNA: TGTGCCAGCAGTCTATTCGGGGGGACCTACGAGCAGTACTTC; CDR3: CASSLFGGTYEQYF
V: TRBV10-3; D: TRBD1; J: TRBJ1-1; size: -; DNA: TGTGCCATCAGTGAGCCCTCCTCTTGGACAGGGAACACTGAAGCTTTCTTT; CDR3: CAISEPSSWTGNTEAFF
V: TRBV2; D: -; J: TRBJ2-7; size: few; DNA: TGTGCCAGTCAATCAGGGACTGTGGAATCCTACGAGCAGTACTTC; CDR3: CASQSGTVESYEQYF
V: TRBV4-3; D: -; J: TRBJ1-2; size: -; DNA: TGCGCCAGCAGCCACCTACGCAACTATGGCTACACCTTC; CDR3: CASSHLRNYGYTF
V: TRBV10-3; D: TRBD2; J: TRBJ2-2; size: -; DNA: TGTGCCATCAGTGACTGGAGCCTAGGGACTAGCGGGAGGGCCACGAGGCTGACGGGGGAGCTGTTTTTT; CDR3: CAISDWSLGTSGRATRLTGELFF
V: TRBV2; D: TRBD1; J: TRBJ2-5; size: -; DNA: TGTGCCAGCAGCGGACAGGAAGAGACCCAGTACTTC; CDR3: CASSGQEETQYF
V: TRBV4-2; D: TRBD2; J: TRBJ2-1; size: -; DNA: TGTGCCAGCAACCAAGTGACTAGCGGAATATCCTACAATGAGCAGTTCTTC; CDR3: CASNQVTSGISYNEQFF
V: TRBV18; D: TRBD1; J: TRBJ2-2; size: -; DNA: TGTGCCAGCTCACCAGGGACAGGGAACCGGGAGCTGTTTTTT; CDR3: CASSPGTGNRELFF
V: TRBV7-9; D: TRBD1; J: TRBJ1-4; size: -; DNA: TGTGCCAGCAGCTCCGGGGGACAGTTGGAAAAACTGTTTTTT; CDR3: CASSSGGQLEKLFF
V: TRBV18; D: -; J: TRBJ2-5; size: -; DNA: TGTGCCAGCTCACCACCTTCCAGGGCATTAGCAGAGACCCAGTACTTC; CDR3: CASSPPSRALAETQYF
V: TRBV6-4; D: -; J: TRBJ1-1; size: -; DNA: TGTGCCAGCAGTGACGTCCCAAGGCCGGGCACTGAAGCTTTCTTT; CDR3: CASSDVPRPGTEAFF
V: TRBV19; D: TRBD1; J: TRBJ2-6; size: -; DNA: TGTGCCAGTAGTATAGAACCCGGGACAGGGGGCGCAATCTCTGGGGCCAACGTCCTGACTTTC; CDR3: CASSIEPGTGGAISGANVLTF
V: TRBV30; D: -; J: TRBJ1-1; size: -; DNA: TGTGCCTGGAGCAGTACAGGGCATACTGAAGCTTTCTTT; CDR3: CAWSSTGHTEAFF
V: TRBV4-1; D: -; J: TRBJ2-7; size: -; DNA: TGCGCCAGCAGCTCCGGGGAAAAAGACAGGCTCTACGAGCAGTACTTC; CDR3: CASSSGEKDRLYEQYF
V: TRBV4-3; D: TRBD1; J: TRBJ2-5; size: -; DNA: TGCGCCAGCAGCCCCAACAGGGGTTCGGGGGAGACCCAGTACTTC; CDR3: CASSPNRGSGETQYF
V: TRBV4-2; D: -; J: TRBJ2-1; size: -; DNA: TGTGCCAGCAGCCAAGATTCCGGGGAGCAGTTCTTC; CDR3: CASSQDSGEQFF
V: TRBV7-6; D: -; J: TRBJ1-1; size: -; DNA: TGTGCCAGCAGCTTGGACGACAGGAGAATTCAATTT; CDR3: CASSLDDRRIQF
V: TRBV27; D: -; J: TRBJ2-1; size: -; DNA: TGTGCCAGCAGTCCAGACAGGTGGAATGAGCAGTTCTTC; CDR3: CASSPDRWNEQFF
V: TRBV7-9; D: TRBD2; J: TRBJ2-3; size: -; DNA: TGTGCCAGCAGCGCGGCGTCTAGCGGCTATAGCACAGATACGCAGTATTTT; CDR3: CASSAASSGYSTDTQYF
V: TRBV5-4; D: -; J: TRBJ2-3; size: -; DNA: TGTGCCAGCAGCTCCCCTAGGGATACGCAGTATTTT; CDR3: CASSSPRDTQYF
V: TRBV5-1; D: -; J: TRBJ2-3; size: -; DNA: TGCGCCAGCAGCTTGGTTGGGGCACTAGGGGGTATGGATACGCAGTATTTT; CDR3: CASSLVGALGGMDTQYF
V: TRBV6-5; D: -; J: TRBJ1-1; size: -; DNA: TGTGCCAGCAGTTCCCCTGGGGGCCGGGGAGCTTTCTTT; CDR3: CASSSPGGRGAFF
V: TRBV25-1; D: -; J: TRBJ1-3; size: once; DNA: TGTGCCAGCAGTGGCTTCGGCAGGCCTGGAAACACCATATATTTT; CDR3: CASSGFGRPGNTIYF
V: TRBV4-3; D: -; J: TRBJ1-5; size: -; DNA: TGCGCCAGCAGCCATGTATTAGAGAATCAGCCCCAGCATTTT; CDR3: CASSHVLENQPQHF
V: TRBV7-9; D: TRBD1; J: TRBJ1-2; size: -; DNA: TGTGCCAGCAGCTTAGGTGGGGACAGGACCCCGCTCTCGTATGGCTACACCTTC; CDR3: CASSLGGDRTPLSYGYTF
V: TRBV5-1; D: TRBD1; J: TRBJ2-1; size: -; DNA: TGCGCCAGCAGCTTGACGGGGACAGGGGACTACAATGAGCAGTTCTTC; CDR3: CASSLTGTGDYNEQFF
V: TRBV7-2; D: TRBD1; J: TRBJ1-3; size: -; DNA: TGTGCCAGCAGCTTCACTTCACAGGGGGCCCGAAACACCATATATTTT; CDR3: CASSFTSQGARNTIYF
V: TRBV29-1; D: TRBD2; J: TRBJ2-4; size: -; DNA: TGCAGCGCCCTAGCGGGGGGGGTCAAAAACATTCAGTACTTC; CDR3: CSALAGGVKNIQYF
V: TRBV2; D: -; J: TRBJ1-1; size: -; DNA: TGTGCCAGCAGTGAGGCGGGGAACACTGAAGCTTTCTTT; CDR3: CASSEAGNTEAFF
V: TRBV13; D: -; J: TRBJ2-1; size: -; DNA: TGTGCCAGCAGCTCCCCGCTAGCATTTTTTGGGTCGGGTGAGCAGTTCTTC; CDR3: CASSSPLAFFGSGEQFF
V: TRBV7-2; D: -; J: TRBJ2-7; size: -; DNA: TGTGCCAGCAGCCGTAGCTCCTACGAGCAGTACTTC; CDR3: CASSRSSYEQYF